A single sample is the source of the 21 T cell receptor beta chains below, sequenced in a study of blood T cell repertoires in COVID-19. Some clones are missing from TCRdb's copy, which holds only in-frame ones; the method was immunoSEQ multiplex PCR. The data contain 35,000 to 40,000 clones, about 88% of them singletons. The sample taken for sequencing was peripheral blood. These receptor sequences come from a man in his sixties with active COVID-19.

V and J are TRBV6-5 and TRBJ1-2; 7 bases are a match to TRBD1. This CDR3 has 13 amino acids. V was pared by 4 bases and J by 4 bases, with 3 bases of the junction left unmatched. Germline loops: CDR1 MNHEY, CDR2 SVGAGI. The CDR3 DNA reads TGTGCCAGCAGTTCGGGACAGTTCTATGGCTACACCTTC. Its translation: CASSSGQFYGYTF.

This chain uses TRBV12-5 with TRBJ2-3, with D hard to call. This CDR3 comprises 14 residues. Germline V gene data show CDR1 as LGHNT and CDR2 as FRNRAP. V gave up 1 base and J gave up 1 base, with 6 bases separating them. Here the CDR3 reads CASGLGQGTDTQYF. The DNA for the CDR3 is TGTGCTAGTGGTTTGGGTCAGGGCACAGATACGCAGTATTTT.

The rearrangement uses TRBV5-4 and TRBJ2-5, with TRBD2 matching 9 bases. Germline CDR1 SGHNT, CDR2 YYREEE (reference sequence). The CDR3 is made up of 15 amino acids. V shed 4 bases, J shed 3 bases, and the junction held 7 bases outside the gene matches. CDR3 protein: CASSLTRTSEETQYF. CDR3 sequence (DNA): TGTGCCAGCAGCCTCACACGGACTAGCGAAGAGACCCAGTACTTC.

In its sample, this clone was seen once. The chain uses TRBV5-4 and TRBJ2-7; TRBD2 might be the D (5 bases). The CDR3 covers 15 residues. Trimming removed 4 bases at V and 4 bases at J, with 18 bases between. CDR1 is SGHNT and CDR2 is YYREEE in the germline V gene (reference sequence). This CDR3 is CASSLRRSEFYEQYF. The DNA for the CDR3 is TGTGCCAGCAGCCTTCGGAGGTCTGAATTTTACGAGCAGTACTTC.

The rearrangement links TRBV7-9 to TRBJ2-2; D ambiguous. CDR3 size: 14 residues. The V end was cut by 3 bases, the J end by 4 bases, with 9 bases between. The germline CDR1 and CDR2 sequences are SEHNR and FQNEAQ (reference sequence). CDR3 in amino acids: CASSFGPGTGELFF. DNA of the CDR3: TGTGCCAGCAGCTTTGGGCCCGGCACCGGGGAGCTGTTTTTT.

V usage is TRBV28 and J usage is TRBJ1-6, with D perhaps TRBD1 (6 bases). CDR1 and CDR2 from the germline V gene are MDHEN and SYDVKM. The V and J ends lost 1 base and 7 bases respectively, with 11 bases between them. This CDR3 contains 15 residues. In DNA form, the CDR3 reads TGTGCCAGCAGTTTATCGGCGAGGGGGAATTCACCCCTCCACTTT. The encoded protein is CASSLSARGNSPLHF.

V is TRBV9 and J is TRBJ2-3; a possible D gene is TRBD2 (6 bases). The CDR3 contains 14 residues. V was cut by 3 bases and J by 0 bases, with 8 bases left in between. Looked up from germline, CDR1 is SGDLS and CDR2 is YYNGEE. CDR3 coding DNA: TGTGCCAGCAGCGGGGGGGACAGCACAGATACGCAGTATTTT. It encodes CASSGGDSTDTQYF. The complete variable domain, with remaining parts taken from reference TRBV9 and TRBJ2-3, reads DSGVTQTPKHLITATGQRVTLRCSPRSGDLSVYWYQQSLDQGLQFLIQYYNGEERAKGNILERFSAQQFPDLHSELNLSSLELGDSALYFCASSGGDSTDTQYFGPGTRLTVL.

This clone was recorded a few times. The CDR3, as DNA: TGTGCCAGCAGTATCCCACAGGGTGGGAACACTGAAGCTTTCTTT. Its translation is CASSIPQGGNTEAFF. The V and J genes are TRBV6-2 or TRBV6-3 and TRBJ1-1; the D gene is possibly TRBD1 (6 bases). Germline-derived CDR1 and CDR2 are MNHEY and SVGEGT. The CDR3 loop spans 15 amino acids. Trimming cost V 5 bases and J 1 base, with 14 bases left between them.

This chain connects TRBV18 to TRBJ1-1; D is uncertain. Germline CDR1 reads KGHSH; CDR2 reads LQKENI. V lost 3 bases, J lost 1 base, and 6 bases lay in between. The CDR3 sequence is 13 residues long. The CDR3 reads CASSPGENTEAFF. CDR3 nucleotides: TGTGCCAGCTCACCCGGAGAGAACACTGAAGCTTTCTTT.

This clone was detected once. The V call is TRBV30, the J call TRBJ1-1; TRBD1 matches at 7 bases. CDR1 and CDR2 from the germline V gene are GTSNPN and SVGIG (reference sequence). The CDR3 is 16 amino acids. The V gene end was trimmed by 0 bases and the J gene end by 1 base; junction bases not matched to a gene: 8. As DNA, the CDR3 is TGTGCCTGGAGTGTACCTCGGACAGGAGAGAACACTGAAGCTTTCTTT. Translated, it gives CAWSVPRTGENTEAFF.

This rearrangement joins TRBV28 to TRBJ2-3; 8 bases map to TRBD2. V gave up 5 bases and J gave up 7 bases; unmatched junction bases: 14. Germline V gives CDR1 MDHEN, CDR2 SYDVKM. The CDR3 covers 16 residues. Here the CDR3 DNA reads TGTGCCAGCAGTGAGTGGGGGAGCGGGAGAGAAAATACGCAGTATTTT. Translating it yields CASSEWGSGRENTQYF.

The chain has TRBV9 and TRBJ2-1, with 12 bases that match TRBD2. CDR3 length: 16 amino acids. The V gene's germline CDR1 is SGDLS and CDR2 YYNGEE. Trimming at V came to 0 bases and at J to 7 bases, leaving 5 bases not matched to a gene. The CDR3 region has the DNA TGTGCCAGCAGCGTAGCTACTAGCGGGAGGACGAATGAGCAGTTCTTC. Residues: CASSVATSGRTNEQFF. The full variable domain, its missing parts supplied by reference TRBV9 and TRBJ2-1, is DSGVTQTPKHLITATGQRVTLRCSPRSGDLSVYWYQQSLDQGLQFLIQYYNGEERAKGNILERFSAQQFPDLHSELNLSSLELGDSALYFCASSVATSGRTNEQFFGPGTRLTVL.

The chain couples TRBV12-3 or TRBV12-4 to TRBJ2-5, with no clear D. V dropped 3 bases and J dropped 5 bases, with 10 bases sitting between them. The CDR3 loop spans 13 amino acids. This CDR3 is CASSFRVAETQYF. Here the CDR3 DNA reads TGTGCCAGCAGTTTTCGGGTCGCGGAGACCCAGTACTTC.

The chain uses TRBV9 and TRBJ2-3, with TRBD2 identical over 7 bases. V was clipped by 3 bases and J by 6 bases; unmatched bases: 7. The CDR3 sequence is 14 residues long. The V gene's germline CDR1 is SGDLS and CDR2 YYNGEE. The CDR3: CASSDGLVRDTQYF. In DNA form, the CDR3 reads TGTGCCAGCAGCGATGGACTAGTCCGGGATACGCAGTATTTT.

The table lists this clone with a count of one. In DNA, the CDR3 is TGCGCCAGCAGTTTTTTTCCCGGGACTAGCGGGTCCAACTCCTACAATGAGCAGTTCTTC. The encoded protein is CASSFFPGTSGSNSYNEQFF. The chain combines TRBV5-1 with TRBJ2-1; TRBD2 aligns across 12 bases. With 5 bases clipped from V and 0 bases from J, the junction kept 15 bases outside the gene matches. The CDR3 covers 20 residues. Germline V gene lookup returns CDR1 SGHRS and CDR2 YFSETQ.

The chain recombines TRBV18 with TRBJ2-5; a weak D match, TRBD1 (6 bases). Germline V gene data show CDR1 as KGHSH and CDR2 as LQKENI. The germline V and J ends were trimmed by 3 bases and 1 base, with 9 bases remaining between them. This CDR3 region has 14 residues. CDR3 region: CASSPPGVQETQYF. The CDR3 bases are TGTGCCAGCTCACCCCCAGGGGTCCAAGAGACCCAGTACTTC. Based on the CDR3 plus reference TRBV18 and TRBJ2-5, the full variable domain is NAGVMQNPRHLVRRRGQEARLRCSPMKGHSHVYWYRQLPEEGLKFMVYLQKENIIDESGMPKERFSAEFPKEGPSILRIQQVVRGDSAAYFCASSPPGVQETQYFGPGTRLLVL.

The chain recombines TRBV6-5 with TRBJ2-7; TRBD1 matches 11 bases. Germline V gene data show CDR1 as MNHEY and CDR2 as SVGAGI. V trimming: 2 bases; J trimming: 3 bases; junction bases outside the gene matches: 0. The CDR3 is 14 amino acids. This CDR3 reads CASSYGTGGYEQYF. In DNA, the CDR3 is TGTGCCAGCAGTTACGGGACAGGGGGCTACGAGCAGTACTTC.

This chain links TRBV29-1 with TRBJ2-7; 11 nucleotides align to TRBD2. The CDR3 covers 13 residues. In germline, CDR1 is SQVTM, CDR2 ANQGSEA. V was clipped by 3 bases and J by 4 bases; unmatched bases: 2. The CDR3 here is CSVDLAGGYEQYF. The CDR3 DNA follows: TGCAGCGTTGACCTAGCGGGAGGTTACGAGCAGTACTTC.

The chain has TRBV6-5 and TRBJ2-1; D is ambiguous. V was shortened by 4 bases and J by 3 bases, with 10 bases between the two germline ends. This CDR3 has 14 amino acids. Per the germline V gene, CDR1 is MNHEY and CDR2 is SVGAGI. The CDR3 nucleotides are TGTGCCAGCAGTTCCCGGTCCTACTACAATGAGCAGTTCTTC. Translating it yields CASSSRSYYNEQFF.

V is TRBV9 and J is TRBJ2-3, with D perhaps TRBD1 (6 bases). Per the germline V gene, CDR1 is SGDLS and CDR2 is YYNGEE. This CDR3 spans 16 amino acids. Trimming stripped 0 bases from V and 2 bases from J, with 13 bases between. CDR3 sequence (DNA): TGTGCCAGCAGCGTAGCTCTCCAGGGGAACACAGATACGCAGTATTTT. Residues: CASSVALQGNTDTQYF.

The V call is TRBV18, the J call TRBJ2-2; D is undetermined. With 3 bases removed from V and 6 bases from J, the gap between germline ends came to 8 bases. CDR1 is KGHSH, CDR2 LQKENI, per germline. CDR3 length equals 13 residues. CDR3: CASSPIEAGELFF. DNA of the CDR3: TGTGCCAGCTCACCCATAGAAGCCGGGGAGCTGTTTTTT.